Listed below are T cell receptor beta chains from one sample, sequenced in a study of Ad26.COV2.S vaccination and SARS-CoV-2 variants. Method: immunoSEQ multiplex PCR; TCRdb's copy keeps in-frame clones and lacks some. The sample yields over 6,000 clones, around 83% seen once. This sample comprised peripheral blood, obtained after recovery from COVID-19. These receptors were collected from a human donor who had recovered from COVID-19. CDR3s include the opening cysteine and the closing phenylalanine or tryptophan. Where a row states a size, it is once, few, many or the class of an expanded clone; other rows omit it.

v_gene	abundance	j_gene	CDR3aa
TRBV4-3	NA	TRBJ2-1	CASSLAGGIDEQFF
TRBV3-1/TRBV3-2	NA	TRBJ2-1	CASRAQGVLNNEQFF
TRBV12-3/TRBV12-4	NA	TRBJ1-2	CASSLKGSHGYTF
TRBV19	NA	TRBJ2-5	CASSPRRRWEETQYF
TRBV23-1	once	TRBJ2-7	CASSQPDRGLGEQYF
TRBV2	NA	TRBJ2-1	CASSEISGPPYNEQFF
TRBV28	NA	TRBJ2-7	CASSYSRGFSSEQYF
TRBV7-9	NA	TRBJ1-1	CASSQVGGSF
TRBV12-5	NA	TRBJ2-7	CASGTGGSYEQYF
TRBV19	once	TRBJ1-1	CASSTGWTEAFF
TRBV5-1	NA	TRBJ1-4	CASSLPTVNEKLFF
TRBV28	large	TRBJ1-2	CASSPLRDKLYGYTF
TRBV5-4	once	TRBJ1-2	CASSLVGQGGYGYTF
TRBV7-8	NA	TRBJ2-4	CASSSGVLAKNIQYF
TRBV3-1/TRBV3-2	NA	TRBJ1-2	CASSQEDGNRVEGYGYTF
TRBV29-1	NA	TRBJ2-2	CSVQGFVGNRNTGELFF
TRBV19	NA	TRBJ1-6	CASSDTGTGRAPLHF
TRBV7-2	NA	TRBJ1-5	CASSQGLGGNQPQHF
TRBV7-8	NA	TRBJ2-3	CASSLGLAGGPADTQYF
TRBV4-3	NA	TRBJ2-2	CASSQGTGGTGELFF
TRBV6-5	few	TRBJ2-4	CASLSLAKNIQYF
TRBV9	NA	TRBJ2-1	CASSVGLAGYNEQFF
TRBV7-6	NA	TRBJ1-5	CASSLAEDALGNQPQHF
TRBV5-6	NA	TRBJ1-2	CASSLAYGYTF
TRBV19	NA	TRBJ2-3	CASSSLPGDTQYF
TRBV7-2	NA	TRBJ2-3	CASSLSAFVTDTQYF
TRBV7-6	few	TRBJ1-5	CASSLVGNNQPQHF
TRBV7-6	NA	TRBJ2-1	CASSLVSGGEGEQFF
TRBV19	NA	TRBJ1-1	CASNELMNTEAFF
TRBV5-1	NA	TRBJ2-7	CASKGGLGSYEQYF
TRBV28	NA	TRBJ2-1	CASRGGTRDNEQFF
TRBV6-1	NA	TRBJ2-3	CASSQDRGRSTDTQYF
TRBV27	NA	TRBJ2-2	CASRLAGDTGELFF
TRBV10-3	once	TRBJ1-5	CAISGGSGNNQPQHF
TRBV21-1	NA	TRBJ1-5	CASSSGQGSNQPQHF
TRBV19	NA	TRBJ2-1	CASSIGGVRYNEQFF
TRBV5-1	NA	TRBJ2-1	CASSFRTSGGNNEQFF
TRBV24-1	NA	TRBJ1-1	CATSDDRGGGTEAFF
TRBV10-1	NA	TRBJ1-1	CASSEPGQNTEAFF
TRBV6-2/TRBV6-3	NA	TRBJ1-1	CASSYKIMNTEAFF
TRBV27	NA	TRBJ1-5	CASSLIGSEHSNQPQHF
TRBV27	NA	TRBJ2-3	CATMGLAAVGGTQYF
TRBV28	once	TRBJ2-3	CASSLGLAGTDTQYF
TRBV5-8	once	TRBJ2-1	CATSRQGVPYHEQFF
TRBV18	NA	TRBJ2-7	CASSPGGTPYEQYF
TRBV5-1	NA	TRBJ1-1	CASSWTGSSMNTEAFF
TRBV28	NA	TRBJ2-2	CATSTGELFF
TRBV14	once	TRBJ2-7	CASSQGLAGVLPYEQYF
TRBV18	few	TRBJ1-1	CASSPPRNTEAFF
TRBV29-1	NA	TRBJ1-2	CSASGRRYGYTF
TRBV28	few	TRBJ1-6	CASSFRQIHNSPLHF
TRBV27	NA	TRBJ1-2	CASSLGGDYGYTF
TRBV7-2	NA	TRBJ2-7	CASSLAAGSTYEQYF
TRBV7-2	NA	TRBJ2-1	CASSVQGSTPYNEQFF
TRBV5-4	NA	TRBJ2-5	CASSLPQQGNQETQYF
TRBV30	NA	TRBJ2-1	CAWGRTGGSYNEQFF
TRBV7-2	NA	TRBJ2-3	CASSRKGADTQYF